The 29 T cell receptor beta chains below all came from one sample that was sequenced in a study of immune evolution from preneoplasia to lung adenocarcinoma. The table came from immunoSEQ multiplex PCR; TCRdb's copy has only in-frame clones and leaves some out. Of about 11,000 clones in the sample, 78% were seen once. The sequenced sample was FFPE minimally invasive lung adenocarcinoma tissue. Receptors originate from a person aged 60-79 years with lung adenocarcinoma.

This clone occurred a few times. This rearrangement joins TRBV6-5 to TRBJ1-5, with D maybe TRBD1 (5 bases). The CDR3 length is 13 residues. V shed 5 bases and J shed 3 bases, with 8 bases lying between them. Germline V gene data show CDR1 as MNHEY and CDR2 as SVGAGI. CDR3: CASSIGHNQPQHF. The CDR3 nucleotides read TGTGCCAGCAGTATTGGACACAATCAGCCCCAGCATTTT.

V gene TRBV19 combines with J gene TRBJ1-4; no firm D call. Trimming pared 5 bases from V and 8 bases from J, leaving 9 bases between. CDR3 length: 12 amino acids. Germline V gene data show CDR1 as LNHDA and CDR2 as SQIVND (reference sequence). For the CDR3, the DNA is TGTGCCAGTAGTTTCCAACCGGAAAAACTGTTTTTT. As protein: CASSFQPEKLFF.

V and J are TRBV25-1 and TRBJ2-7; 10 nucleotides match TRBD2. The ends lost 2 bases at V and 2 bases at J; junction bases unmatched: 6. Germline lookup yields CDR1 MGHDK and CDR2 SYGVNS. CDR3 length equals 16 residues. CDR3 nucleotides: TGTGCCAGCAGTGAAATTGGGACTAGCGAGACCTACGAGCAGTACTTC. It codes for CASSEIGTSETYEQYF.

This clone was observed a few times. The rearrangement links TRBV5-1 to TRBJ2-7; D call uncertain. CDR1 and CDR2 (germline): SGHRS, YFSETQ. With 0 bases removed from V and 5 bases from J, the gap between germline ends came to 15 bases. CDR3 length: 15 residues. The DNA for the CDR3 is TGCGCCAGCAGCTTGGATGTCATAAACCCCGACGAGCAGTACTTC. This gives the protein CASSLDVINPDEQYF.

This sequence joins TRBV6-1 and TRBJ2-2; D is perhaps TRBD1 or TRBD2 (5 bases each). This CDR3 comprises 16 residues. Germline V gene sequence: CDR1 MNHNS, CDR2 SASEGT. Between the trimmed V and J ends, which lost 5 bases and 4 bases, there was a span of 17 bases. CDR3 sequence: CASSQETGAFTGELFF. CDR3 coding DNA: TGTGCCAGCAGTCAAGAGACCGGGGCCTTCACCGGGGAGCTGTTTTTT.

This chain links TRBV2 with TRBJ1-1; no firm D call. V was cut by 5 bases and J by 4 bases, with 11 bases left in between. The CDR3 length is 13 residues. From germline, CDR1 is SNHLY and CDR2 FYNNEI. The DNA for the CDR3 is TGTGCCAGCAGTATGGGATCTTTCACTGAAGCTTTCTTT. It codes for CASSMGSFTEAFF. The full variable domain, in which reference TRBV2 and TRBJ1-1 provide the parts outside the CDR3, is EPEVTQTPSHQVTQMGQEVILRCVPISNHLYFYWYRQILGQKVEFLVSFYNNEISEKSEIFDDQFSVERPDGSNFTLKIRSTKLEDSAMYFCASSMGSFTEAFFGQGTRLTVV.

The chain has TRBV2 and TRBJ1-2, with D maybe TRBD1 (5 bases). In germline, CDR1 is SNHLY, CDR2 FYNNEI. The CDR3 consists of 12 residues. V dropped 3 bases and J dropped 6 bases, with 8 bases sitting between them. The CDR3 is CASSETVNGYTF. In DNA form, the CDR3 reads TGTGCCAGCAGTGAGACAGTTAATGGCTACACCTTC.

The rearrangement uses TRBV4-2 and TRBJ2-7; 9 bases align to TRBD2. This CDR3 is built from 15 residues. The J segment lost 5 bases and the V segment lost 0 bases, leaving 5 bases of the junction unmatched. Germline lookup yields CDR1 LGHNA and CDR2 YNFKEQ. The CDR3 here is CASSQELAGSHEQYF. For the CDR3, the DNA is TGTGCCAGCAGCCAAGAACTAGCGGGTAGCCACGAGCAGTACTTC.

This clone showed up just a few times. The chain uses TRBV6-6 and TRBJ2-7; 7 bases are shared with TRBD1. The CDR3 is 16 amino acids. Trimming cost V 1 base and J 2 bases; bases outside gene matches: 8. Germline CDR1 and CDR2: MNHNY and SVGAGI (reference sequence). The CDR3 DNA reads TGTGCCAGCAGTTACTTACGGCAGGGGGTAACCTACGAGCAGTACTTC. Its protein product is CASSYLRQGVTYEQYF.

The rearrangement uses TRBV2 and TRBJ2-3; 8 bases match TRBD2. Trimming took 4 bases from V and 5 from J; bases not matched to a gene: 5. Germline CDR1 and CDR2: SNHLY and FYNNEI. The CDR3 is made up of 14 amino acids. The CDR3 DNA reads TGTGCCAGCAGTGTGGTGCGGGGGGAAGATACGCAGTATTTT. Amino acid sequence: CASSVVRGEDTQYF.

This clone was seen more than once but under ten times. The chain couples TRBV5-4 to TRBJ2-2; 8 bases fit TRBD2. This CDR3 has 15 residues. The germline CDR1 and CDR2 sequences are SGHNT and YYREEE (reference sequence). The V gene end was trimmed by 3 bases and the J gene end by 1 base; junction bases not matched to a gene: 2. The CDR3 coding sequence is TGTGCCAGCAGCTGGGGACTAGGGAACACCGGGGAGCTGTTTTTT. Residues: CASSWGLGNTGELFF.

A word on this clone: At one end, the junction sequence differs from germline, possibly due to a read error. The J gene is TRBJ1-2, the V gene TRBV6-1, with 7 bases matching TRBD1. The CDR3 is 14 residues long. The germline CDR1 and CDR2 sequences are MNHNS and SASEGT. CDR3 bases: TGTGCCAGCAGTGTCCTCAGGGGGAACTCTGGCTACACCTTC. It specifies CASSVLRGNSGYTF.

This sequence joins TRBV2 and TRBJ2-1, with TRBD1 matching 7 bases. Germline V CDR1 and CDR2: SNHLY, FYNNEI. The CDR3 consists of 13 residues. V gave up 7 bases and J gave up 0 bases; unmatched junction bases: 0. CDR3 amino acids: CASNRGSYNEQFF. For the CDR3, the DNA is TGTGCCAGCAACAGGGGCTCCTACAATGAGCAGTTCTTC. Using reference TRBV2 and TRBJ2-1 for the parts outside the CDR3, the full variable domain is EPEVTQTPSHQVTQMGQEVILRCVPISNHLYFYWYRQILGQKVEFLVSFYNNEISEKSEIFDDQFSVERPDGSNFTLKIRSTKLEDSAMYFCASNRGSYNEQFFGPGTRLTVL.

Here the CDR3 DNA reads TGTGCCAGCAGCTTAAGGACAGGGGGCGCCTACGAGCAGTACTTC. Translated, it gives CASSLRTGGAYEQYF. V and J are TRBV7-2 and TRBJ2-7; 11 nucleotides agree with TRBD1. With 2 bases clipped from V and 2 bases from J, the junction kept 2 bases outside the gene matches. The CDR3 loop spans 15 amino acids. Germline CDR1 and CDR2: SGHTA and FQGNSA.

This rearrangement joins TRBV7-2 to TRBJ1-5; no clear D. This CDR3 is built from 13 residues. Between the trimmed V and J ends, which lost 7 bases and 3 bases, there was a span of 10 bases. CDR1 and CDR2 from the germline V gene are SGHTA and FQGNSA. The DNA for the CDR3 is TGTGCCAGCAATAGGCATCTCAATCAGCCCCAGCATTTT. It translates to CASNRHLNQPQHF.

In DNA, the CDR3 is TGTGCCAGCAGACCAAACTTCGCTGGGGCCAACGTCCTGACTTTC. The encoded protein is CASRPNFAGANVLTF. The chain employs TRBV6-5 and TRBJ2-6; D remains ambiguous. This CDR3 spans 15 amino acids. Germline CDR1 MNHEY, CDR2 SVGAGI. Trimming took off 6 bases at V and 2 bases at J, with 11 bases between the two ends.

V usage is TRBV29-1 and J usage is TRBJ1-2; D not certain. This CDR3 is built from 12 residues. Trimming left V 5 bases short and J 0 bases short, with 7 bases between. From germline, CDR1 is SQVTM and CDR2 ANQGSEA. The CDR3 DNA follows: TGCAGCGTTACCAGATCTAACTATGGCTACACCTTC. It encodes CSVTRSNYGYTF.

The chain is built from TRBV7-6 and TRBJ1-6, with a weak D call TRBD1 (5 bases). The length of the CDR3 is 13 residues. V lost 4 bases, J lost 7 bases, and 8 bases lay in between. In germline, CDR1 is SGHVS, CDR2 FNYEAQ. The CDR3 DNA sequence: TGTGCCAGCAGCTCCGACAGAAATTCACCCCTCCACTTT. It codes for CASSSDRNSPLHF.

This clone appeared a single time. The same CDR3 also results from other DNA sequences found in this sample. This chain links TRBV18 with TRBJ1-5; 7 positions match TRBD1. This CDR3 comprises 16 residues. V trimming: 6 bases; J trimming: 4 bases; junction bases outside the gene matches: 12. Germline CDR1 reads KGHSH; CDR2 reads LQKENI. CDR3 DNA sequence: TGTGCCAGCTCCCGAGGCGCTCCAGGGGGTAATCAGCCCCAGCATTTT. Protein sequence: CASSRGAPGGNQPQHF.

The chain recombines TRBV5-6 with TRBJ2-1; D perhaps matches TRBD1 (6 bases). V was clipped by 4 bases and J by 5 bases, with 13 bases between them. The CDR3 contains 14 residues. CDR1 is SGHDT and CDR2 is YYEEEE in the germline V gene. The CDR3, as DNA: TGTGCCAGCAGCGCGCAGGGGCCTAACAATGAGCAGTTCTTC. As protein: CASSAQGPNNEQFF.

The CDR3 protein is CASITEMYTEAFF. In DNA form, the CDR3 reads TGCGCCAGCATCACTGAGATGTACACTGAAGCTTTCTTT. This sequence joins TRBV23-1 and TRBJ1-1, with D uncertain. TRBV23-1 is classed as an ORF, of uncertain function. CDR3 length: 13 amino acids. Trimming took off 7 bases at V and 3 bases at J, with 12 bases between the two ends.

Concerning this clone itself: A junction end diverges from the germline sequence, so it may reflect a read error. This rearrangement joins TRBV5-6 to TRBJ2-7, with unresolved D. The CDR3 sequence is 12 residues long. Looked up from germline, CDR1 is SGHDT and CDR2 is YYEEEE. CDR3 DNA: TGTGCCAGCAGCTTGTTACCCGATGTACAGATCTTC. Protein product: CASSLLPDVQIF.

The CDR3 DNA follows: TGTGCCAGCACCGCTAGGACCGGGACGGGCTATGGCTACACCTTC. Residues: CASTARTGTGYGYTF. The chain recombines TRBV7-8 with TRBJ1-2, with a weak D call TRBD1 (5 bases). The CDR3 consists of 15 residues. Between the trimmed V and J ends, which lost 7 bases and 4 bases, there was a span of 19 bases. Germline-derived CDR1 and CDR2 are SGHVS and FQNEAQ.

The CDR3 region is CASSRKDYEQYF. In DNA, the CDR3 is TGTGCCAGCAGCCGGAAAGACTACGAGCAGTACTTC. V gene TRBV14 combines with J gene TRBJ2-7; no clear D gene. CDR1 is SGHDN, CDR2 FVKESK, per germline. The CDR3 consists of 12 residues. V was clipped by 4 bases and J by 3 bases, with 7 bases between them.

This chain joins TRBV5-1 and TRBJ1-6; a weak D match, TRBD1 (6 bases). The germline CDR1 and CDR2 sequences are SGHRS and YFSETQ. V lost 6 bases and J 10 bases, leaving 17 bases between the germline ends. The CDR3 covers 14 residues. The DNA of the CDR3 is TGCGCCAGCAACCTAGGGACACAGGTCTCACCCCTCCACTTT. This encodes CASNLGTQVSPLHF.

The chain carries TRBV30 and TRBJ2-1, with D unresolved. Trimming pared 3 bases from V and 0 bases from J, leaving 9 bases between. The germline CDR1 and CDR2 sequences are GTSNPN and SVGIG (reference sequence). The CDR3 runs 14 residues. CDR3 nucleotide sequence: TGTGCCTGGAGGGCTACAGACTCCTACAATGAGCAGTTCTTC. As protein: CAWRATDSYNEQFF.

The rearrangement links TRBV20-1 to TRBJ2-7; unclear D gene. Germline assignment: CDR1 DFQATT and CDR2 SNEGSKA (reference sequence). The CDR3 runs 11 residues. The V end was cut by 5 bases, the J end by 4 bases, with 9 bases between. CDR3 coding DNA: TGCAGTGCTCGGCAGGAATACGAGCAGTACTTC. Residues: CSARQEYEQYF.

This clone was observed a handful of times. The V call is TRBV30, the J call TRBJ1-1; a weak D match, TRBD1 (6 bases). The germline V gene has CDR1 GTSNPN and CDR2 SVGIG (reference sequence). Trimming left V 2 bases short and J 4 bases short, with 11 bases between. The CDR3 totals 13 residues. As DNA, the CDR3 is TGTGCCTGGAGTAAGGGGGGGGGCACTGAAGCTTTCTTT. Translated: CAWSKGGGTEAFF.

The gene calls are TRBV6-5 and TRBJ2-5; either TRBD1 or TRBD2 may fit D (5 bases each). Germline V gives CDR1 MNHEY, CDR2 SVGAGI. Deletions cut 2 bases from V and 5 bases from J, with 15 bases between. CDR3 length equals 15 residues. CDR3 region: CASSYRAGSGETQYF. As DNA, the CDR3 is TGTGCCAGCAGTTACAGGGCAGGGAGTGGGGAGACCCAGTACTTC.